This T cell receptor (beta chain) was identified in a study of blood T cell repertoires in COVID-19. CDR3 length equals 15 residues. Germline loops: CDR1 SGHRS, CDR2 YFSETQ. With 5 bases clipped from V and 5 bases from J, the junction kept 10 bases outside the gene matches. Repertoires were generated with immunoSEQ multiplex PCR, while TCRdb's copy carries only in-frame clones and drops some. The sample carries 250,000 to 300,000 clones, 88% recorded once. The receptor was derived from a woman aged 25-40 years who had recovered from COVID-19. This chain links TRBV5-1 with TRBJ1-2; 9 bases align to TRBD1. The sample consisted of peripheral blood. The CDR3 here is CASRYTGTGYYGYTF. CDR3 sequence (DNA): TGCGCCAGCAGGTACACCGGGACAGGGTATTATGGCTACACCTTC.